A single T cell receptor beta chain is shown here with its context. These data belong to a study of blood T cell repertoires in COVID-19. Looking at the study overall: T cells, B-cell-depleted T cells, or PBMCs provided the cDNA or gDNA that served as material.

The CDR3 length is 14 residues. With 5 bases removed from V and 3 bases from J, the gap between germline ends came to 11 bases. CDR1 MNHEY and CDR2 SVGAGI come from the germline V gene. The data were produced by immunoSEQ multiplex PCR, yet TCRdb's version contains in-frame clones alone and is incomplete. Among about 160,000 clones listed, 60% to 85% were seen once. The rearrangement links TRBV6-5 to TRBJ1-5; the D is unclear. The sample was peripheral blood. This sequence was found in a man in his 70s with acute or convalescent COVID-19. CDR3 sequence: CASSLSDNNQPQHF. The CDR3 region has the DNA TGTGCCAGCAGTCTTAGTGACAACAATCAGCCCCAGCATTTT.